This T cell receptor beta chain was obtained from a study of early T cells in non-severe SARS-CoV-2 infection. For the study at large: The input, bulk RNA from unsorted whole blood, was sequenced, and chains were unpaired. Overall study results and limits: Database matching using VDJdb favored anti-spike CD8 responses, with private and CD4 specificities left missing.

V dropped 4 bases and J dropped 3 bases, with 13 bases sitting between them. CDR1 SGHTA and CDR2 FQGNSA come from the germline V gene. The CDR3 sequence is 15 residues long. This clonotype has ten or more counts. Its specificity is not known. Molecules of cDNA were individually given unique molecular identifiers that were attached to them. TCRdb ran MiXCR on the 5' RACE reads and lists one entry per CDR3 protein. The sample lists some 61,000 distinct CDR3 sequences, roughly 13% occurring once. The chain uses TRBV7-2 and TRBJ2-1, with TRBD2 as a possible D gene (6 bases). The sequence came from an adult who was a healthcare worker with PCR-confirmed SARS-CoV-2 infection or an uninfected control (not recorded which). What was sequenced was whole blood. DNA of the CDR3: TGTGCCAGCAGCTCCTCAGGCGGGGTCTACAATGAGCAGTTCTTC. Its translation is CASSSSGGVYNEQFF. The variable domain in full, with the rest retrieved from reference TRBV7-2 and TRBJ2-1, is GAGVSQSPSNKVTEKGKDVELRCDPISGHTALYWYRQSLGQGLEFLIYFQGNSAPDKSGLPSDRFSAERTGGSVSTLTIQRTQQEDSAVYLCASSSSGGVYNEQFFGPGTRLTVL.